These 24 T cell receptor beta chains originate from one sample sequenced in a study of blood T cell repertoires in COVID-19. Profiled with immunoSEQ multiplex PCR; TCRdb holds only in-frame clones, not every one. The sample has about 36,000 clones; 70% to 90% are singletons. Sequencing used peripheral blood. All receptors come from a human donor in a cohort sampled during active COVID-19.

The chain uses TRBV6-4 and TRBJ2-2; weak D call: TRBD1 (6 bases). V lost 5 bases to trimming and J lost 1 base, with 8 bases between them. The germline gives CDR1 MRHNA, CDR2 SNTAGT. This CDR3 is 14 amino acids long. This chain's CDR3 is CASSNRENTGELFF. CDR3 nucleotide sequence: TGTGCCAGCAGTAACAGGGAGAACACCGGGGAGCTGTTTTTT.

The chain joins TRBV20-1 to TRBJ1-5; the D is unclear. The germline V gene encodes CDR1 DFQATT and CDR2 SNEGSKA (reference sequence). The CDR3 runs to 15 residues. V shed 3 bases and J shed 0 bases, with 12 bases lying between them. The DNA of the CDR3 is TGCAGTGCTAGTTTTGGCAGCGGTAGCAATCAGCCCCAGCATTTT. This codes for CSASFGSGSNQPQHF.

The DNA for the CDR3 is TGCGCCAGCAGCCCCCGGGGAAGCGGGGGGTTCTACAATGAGCAGTTCTTC. Translated, it gives CASSPRGSGGFYNEQFF. The J gene is TRBJ2-1, the V gene TRBV4-1; 9 bases match TRBD2. The germline V gene encodes CDR1 MGHRA and CDR2 YSYEKL. V trimming: 4 bases; J trimming: 3 bases; junction bases outside the gene matches: 10. This CDR3 contains 17 residues.

The chain carries TRBV15 and TRBJ2-2; 8 bases are a match to TRBD1. The CDR3 has 15 amino acids. Germline CDR1 and CDR2: LNHNV and YYDKDF (reference sequence). V trimming: 8 bases; J trimming: 3 bases; junction bases outside the gene matches: 8. The CDR3 DNA follows: TGTGCCACCGCCTGGGGGACAGGCGACACCGGGGAGCTGTTTTTT. Its translation: CATAWGTGDTGELFF.

This chain joins TRBV28 and TRBJ2-5; D might be TRBD2 (6 bases). V was cut by 5 bases and J by 1 base, with 14 bases left in between. The CDR3 contains 15 residues. Germline CDR1 and CDR2: MDHEN and SYDVKM. The CDR3 nucleotides are TGTGCCAGCAGTCCGGGACTCCCGAGCCAAGAGACCCAGTACTTC. The encoded protein is CASSPGLPSQETQYF.

The chain links TRBV27 to TRBJ1-1; 8 bases match TRBD1. In germline, CDR1 is MNHEY, CDR2 SMNVEV (reference sequence). With V trimmed by 6 bases and J by 3 bases, 6 bases remained unmatched. The CDR3 contains 14 residues. The CDR3 coding sequence is TGTGCCAGCAGGGGGACAGGAGGGTACACTGAAGCTTTCTTT. Translation: CASRGTGGYTEAFF.

This clone appeared a few times. This sequence joins TRBV11-3 and TRBJ1-3, with D unresolved. CDR3 length: 16 amino acids. Trimming left V 5 bases short and J 4 bases short, with 18 bases between. From germline, CDR1 is SGHNT and CDR2 YENEEA. The CDR3: CASSPGRGSRGNTIYF. For the CDR3, the DNA is TGTGCCAGCAGCCCCGGTCGGGGATCCAGAGGAAACACCATATATTTT.

In DNA, the CDR3 is TGTGCCAGCTCCCCAGAGGGGGCCCATAATTCACCCCTCCACTTT. This translates into CASSPEGAHNSPLHF. This chain connects TRBV7-8 to TRBJ1-6; 7 bases line up with TRBD1. CDR3 length: 15 residues. Trimming cost V 8 bases and J 5 bases; bases outside gene matches: 9. From germline, CDR1 is SGHVS and CDR2 FQNEAQ.

This clone was counted between two and nine times. CDR3 DNA sequence: TGTGCCAGTAGTATAGGGGCTAATCAGCCCCAGCATTTT. It is translated as CASSIGANQPQHF. The chain has TRBV19 and TRBJ1-5; D gene unclear. Germline CDR1 reads LNHDA; CDR2 reads SQIVND (reference sequence). V lost 1 base, J lost 4 bases, and 5 bases lay in between. CDR3 size: 13 residues.

This chain uses TRBV15 with TRBJ1-1; D is uncertain. V lost 5 bases, J lost 4 bases, and 11 bases lay in between. The CDR3 runs 13 residues. Germline V gene sequence: CDR1 LNHNV, CDR2 YYDKDF (reference sequence). The CDR3 here is CATSREEGTEAFF. The CDR3 nucleotides read TGTGCCACCAGCCGGGAGGAGGGCACTGAAGCTTTCTTT.

The chain uses TRBV30 and TRBJ1-4, with 9 bases identical to TRBD1. Germline V gene sequence: CDR1 GTSNPN, CDR2 SVGIG (reference sequence). This CDR3 has 16 amino acids. Trimming cost V 0 bases and J 5 bases; bases outside gene matches: 7. CDR3 protein: CAWSVYGGQGNEKLFF. In DNA, the CDR3 is TGTGCCTGGAGTGTTTATGGGGGACAGGGCAATGAAAAACTGTTTTTT.

The V call is TRBV6-5, the J call TRBJ1-2; the match to TRBD1 covers 8 bases. Germline V lookup: CDR1 MNHEY, CDR2 SVGAGI. J gave up 2 bases and V 2 bases, and 1 base lay outside the gene matches. The CDR3 length is 14 residues. DNA for the CDR3: TGTGCCAGCAGTTACCGACAGGGGAACTATGGCTACACCTTC. Translating gives CASSYRQGNYGYTF.

About this clone: This sample includes further DNA sequences coding for the same CDR3. The CDR3 loop reads CASSGQPPYEQYF. The CDR3, as DNA: TGCGCCAGCAGCGGACAGCCTCCTTACGAGCAGTACTTC. The chain has TRBV5-1 and TRBJ2-7, with D perhaps TRBD1 (6 bases). The germline CDR1 and CDR2 sequences are SGHRS and YFSETQ. This CDR3 has 13 residues. V shed 4 bases and J shed 4 bases, with 12 bases lying between them.

The chain employs TRBV6-5 and TRBJ2-1; D is possibly TRBD1 (5 bases). CDR1 and CDR2 from the germline V gene are MNHEY and SVGAGI. There are 14 residues in the CDR3. V was cut by 5 bases and J by 10 bases, with 18 bases left in between. The CDR3 here is CASSTVIGAHEQFF. The CDR3 region has the DNA TGTGCCAGCAGTACCGTCATAGGGGCACACGAGCAGTTCTTC.

This chain links TRBV5-5 with TRBJ2-7, with D perhaps matching TRBD2 (5 bases). There are 14 residues in the CDR3. V was trimmed by 0 bases and J by 0 bases, leaving 7 bases between them. Germline V CDR1 and CDR2: SGHKS, YYEKEE (reference sequence). This CDR3 reads CASSLGGISYEQYF. The CDR3 DNA is TGTGCCAGCAGCTTGGGAGGGATCTCCTACGAGCAGTACTTC. The full variable domain, completed using reference TRBV5-5 and TRBJ2-7, is DAGVTQSPTHLIKTRGQQVTLRCSPISGHKSVSWYQQVLGQGPQFIFQYYEKEERGRGNFPDRFSARQFPNYSSELNVNALLLGDSALYLCASSLGGISYEQYFGPGTRLTVT.

This sequence joins TRBV12-3 or TRBV12-4 and TRBJ1-3; D is ambiguous. Trimming cost V 6 bases and J 0 bases, with 3 bases left between them. This CDR3 spans 12 amino acids. CDR3: CASRSSGNTIYF. CDR3 bases: TGTGCCAGCAGGAGCTCTGGAAACACCATATATTTT.

The gene calls are TRBV7-9 and TRBJ2-5; D ambiguous. Germline V gene data show CDR1 as SEHNR and CDR2 as FQNEAQ (reference sequence). The CDR3 totals 13 residues. Deletions cut 4 bases from V and 1 base from J, with 7 bases between. The CDR3 here is CASSSGSQETQYF. The CDR3 DNA sequence: TGTGCCAGCAGCTCCGGGTCCCAAGAGACCCAGTACTTC.

This clone was observed a single time. The gene calls are TRBV19 and TRBJ2-5, with D possibly matching TRBD1 (5 bases). The length of the CDR3 is 13 residues. Germline V gives CDR1 LNHDA, CDR2 SQIVND (reference sequence). V lost 3 bases and J 3 bases, leaving 8 bases between the germline ends. This chain's CDR3 is CASSIRREETQYF. In nucleotides, the CDR3 is TGTGCCAGTAGTATTCGCAGGGAAGAGACCCAGTACTTC.

The chain combines TRBV6-5 with TRBJ2-1; D remains unclear. Germline V gives CDR1 MNHEY, CDR2 SVGAGI. V lost 6 bases and J 9 bases, leaving 12 bases between the germline ends. This CDR3 has 12 amino acids. CDR3 residues: CASRSRLGEQFF. The CDR3 region has the DNA TGTGCCAGCAGGTCCCGACTTGGTGAGCAGTTCTTC.

This chain connects TRBV5-1 to TRBJ1-1; D call uncertain. V gave up 2 bases and J gave up 6 bases, with 14 bases separating them. Germline V gene sequence: CDR1 SGHRS, CDR2 YFSETQ. This CDR3 has 14 residues. CDR3 DNA sequence: TGCGCCAGCAGCTTAGCTCCCGAGGGAGCTGAAGCTTTCTTT. Translating it yields CASSLAPEGAEAFF.

This clone was seen a single time. V and J are TRBV3-1 (or the pseudogene TRBV3-2) and TRBJ1-2; possible D gene TRBD1, 5 bases. The CDR3 runs 15 residues. CDR1 is LGHDT, CDR2 YNNKEL, per germline (reference sequence). The V end was cut by 0 bases, the J end by 4 bases, with 12 bases between. CDR3 sequence (DNA): TGTGCCAGCAGCCAAGAGGAGGGGAAGGGCTATGGCTACACCTTC. Protein product: CASSQEEGKGYGYTF.

This chain connects TRBV29-1 to TRBJ1-1; 7 bases map to TRBD1. The V gene's germline CDR1 is SQVTM and CDR2 ANQGSEA. The CDR3 contains 14 residues. J lost 0 bases, V lost 6 bases, and 7 bases had no gene match. The CDR3 bases are TGCAGCGTCCGGGAACAGGGGATGAACACTGAAGCTTTCTTT. Amino acid sequence: CSVREQGMNTEAFF.

This clone has a handful of counts. The V gene is TRBV7-9, the J gene TRBJ1-2; D perhaps matches TRBD1 (5 bases). Between the trimmed V and J ends, which lost 5 bases and 4 bases, there was a span of 14 bases. CDR1 and CDR2 (germline): SEHNR, FQNEAQ (reference sequence). The CDR3 covers 14 residues. Here the CDR3 DNA reads TGTGCCAGCAGCCTGACGGGGGGAGGCTATGGCTACACCTTC. This codes for CASSLTGGGYGYTF.

This clone was observed a single time. The chain carries TRBV19 and TRBJ2-3, with TRBD2 matching 12 bases. This CDR3 has 15 residues. Germline V lookup: CDR1 LNHDA, CDR2 SQIVND (reference sequence). V lost 3 bases to trimming and J lost 4 bases; unmatched junction nucleotides: 2. Here the CDR3 DNA reads TGTGCCAGTAGTATCCTAGCGGGGGGGCCAGATACGCAGTATTTT. Translated, it gives CASSILAGGPDTQYF.